A single sample is the source of the 27 T cell receptor beta chains below, sequenced in a study of PD-1 blockade in classical Hodgkin lymphoma (dated by TCRdb to the early 2020s). Libraries came from the immunoSEQ multiplex PCR assay. TCRdb holds this immuneACCESS table with in-frame rearrangements only. Some clones are missing; in checked studies, unresolved V genes explain under half, and the rest has no known cause. Recorded for this sample are tens of thousands of clones; about nine tenths of them occurred a single time. The ten largest clones capture 3.8% of the sample. This specimen's time point label, per the study, means: newly diagnosed, previously untreated cHL patient sample. Sample: peripheral blood mononuclear cells (PBMCs). The receptors here all came from a human donor with classical Hodgkin lymphoma.

The chain carries TRBV7-3 and TRBJ2-7; 7 bases are a match to TRBD2. The trim removed 1 base at V and 12 bases at J, leaving 12 bases unmatched. This CDR3 has 14 residues. CDR1 and CDR2 from the germline V gene are SGHTA and FQGTGA. The CDR3 coding sequence is TGTGCCAGCAGCTTAAACCCAGCGGGGCCCATGTTGTACTTC. This encodes CASSLNPAGPMLYF.

The chain carries TRBV4-3 and TRBJ2-1, with TRBD2 matching 10 bases. Germline V gene lookup returns CDR1 LGHNA and CDR2 YSLEER. V lost 4 bases, J lost 5 bases, and 11 bases stayed unmatched. The CDR3 is 17 residues long. CDR3 nucleotide sequence: TGCGCCAGCAGCCCACTGGGGGGAGCGGGAGGGGACAATGAGCAGTTCTTC. Translation: CASSPLGGAGGDNEQFF.

The chain's CDR3 is CASSQGWREHYEQYF. The CDR3 DNA is TGCGCCAGCAGTCAGGGTTGGCGGGAGCACTACGAGCAGTACTTC. The V and J genes are TRBV23-1 and TRBJ2-7, with 7 positions matching TRBD2. TRBV23-1 is sorted into the ORF group, with uncertain function. V was pared by 3 bases and J by 3 bases, with 8 bases of the junction left unmatched. The CDR3 totals 15 residues.

V usage is TRBV19 and J usage is TRBJ2-2; no clear D gene. V shed 5 bases and J shed 2 bases, with 9 bases lying between them. Germline CDR1 reads LNHDA; CDR2 reads SQIVND (reference sequence). This CDR3 has 14 residues. The CDR3 DNA is TGTGCCAGTAGTTTGGGGTACAACACCGGGGAGCTGTTTTTT. This sequence encodes CASSLGYNTGELFF.

The rearrangement uses TRBV7-2 and TRBJ2-3; 8 bases are a match to TRBD1. The CDR3 loop spans 15 amino acids. V trimming: 5 bases; J trimming: 4 bases; junction bases outside the gene matches: 8. The germline gives CDR1 SGHTA, CDR2 FQGNSA. The CDR3 protein is CASSHGQGIADTQYF. DNA of the CDR3: TGTGCCAGCAGCCACGGACAGGGTATCGCAGATACGCAGTATTTT.

This rearrangement joins TRBV7-9 to TRBJ1-1, with a tentative D call TRBD1 (5 bases). The CDR3 spans 14 residues. Trimming left V 2 bases short and J 4 bases short, with 11 bases between. Germline V gene sequence: CDR1 SEHNR, CDR2 FQNEAQ (reference sequence). The CDR3 sequence is CASSLSGGSTEAFF. CDR3 nucleotide sequence: TGTGCCAGCAGCTTATCTGGGGGAAGCACTGAAGCTTTCTTT. Variable domain in full (rest from reference TRBV7-9 and TRBJ1-1): DTGVSQNPRHKITKRGQNVTFRCDPISEHNRLYWYRQTLGQGPEFLTYFQNEAQLEKSRLLSDRFSAERPKGSFSTLEIQRTEQGDSAMYLCASSLSGGSTEAFFGQGTRLTVV.

The chain is built from TRBV6-6 and TRBJ2-7; D is unresolved. Trimming left V 0 bases short and J 7 bases short, with 7 bases between. The CDR3 runs 12 residues. In germline, CDR1 is MNHNY, CDR2 SVGAGI (reference sequence). Here the CDR3 DNA reads TGTGCCAGCAGTTACTCGACCAGGGAGCAGTACTTC. Translated: CASSYSTREQYF.

The rearrangement joins TRBV4-3 to TRBJ2-7; 9 positions match TRBD2. Per germline, CDR1 LGHNA and CDR2 YSLEER. With V trimmed by 3 bases and J by 3 bases, 6 bases remained unmatched. This CDR3 spans 15 amino acids. The CDR3, as DNA: TGCGCCAGCAGCCAGCATAGCGGGAGCCTCTACGAGCAGTACTTC. Its translation: CASSQHSGSLYEQYF.

The chain carries TRBV2 and TRBJ1-6; weak D call: TRBD1 (6 bases). The germline V and J ends were trimmed by 4 bases and 10 bases, with 8 bases remaining between them. The CDR3 length is 12 residues. CDR1 and CDR2 (germline): SNHLY, FYNNEI. CDR3 DNA: TGTGCCAGCAGTGCAGGGGAATCACCCCTCCACTTT. Translation: CASSAGESPLHF.

This rearrangement joins TRBV9 to TRBJ1-1; maybe TRBD1 (5 bases). Trimming stripped 4 bases from V and 6 bases from J, with 16 bases between. This CDR3 is 14 amino acids long. From germline, CDR1 is SGDLS and CDR2 YYNGEE. DNA of the CDR3: TGTGCCAGCAGCCCAAGACAGCAGTTACCTGAAGCTTTCTTT. This sequence encodes CASSPRQQLPEAFF.

In DNA form, the CDR3 reads TGCGCCAGCAGCCGACTAGCGGGAGGCGAGCAGTACTTC. Amino acids: CASSRLAGGEQYF. This rearrangement joins TRBV5-1 to TRBJ2-7; 13 nucleotides align to TRBD2. This CDR3 contains 13 residues. The V gene end was trimmed by 4 bases and the J gene end by 6 bases; junction bases not matched to a gene: 1. Germline CDR1 reads SGHRS; CDR2 reads YFSETQ.

The rearrangement links TRBV7-3 to TRBJ2-3; the D is unclear. Germline assignment: CDR1 SGHTA and CDR2 FQGTGA. This CDR3 contains 13 residues. The V end was cut by 1 base, the J end by 5 bases, with 7 bases between. CDR3 loop: CASSLIYRDTQYF. The CDR3 region has the DNA TGTGCCAGCAGCTTAATATACCGAGATACGCAGTATTTT.

CDR3 amino acids: CASSLGSTSSYEQYF. CDR3 coding DNA: TGTGCCAGCAGCCTAGGTAGTACCAGCTCCTACGAGCAGTACTTC. The chain carries TRBV5-4 and TRBJ2-7; unclear D gene. The CDR3 is 15 residues long. Germline CDR1 and CDR2: SGHNT and YYREEE (reference sequence). V was cut by 4 bases and J by 0 bases, with 14 bases left in between.

This chain uses TRBV6-1 with TRBJ1-5; the D is unclear. Germline values: CDR1 MNHNS, CDR2 SASEGT. Trimming took off 6 bases at V and 0 bases at J, with 12 bases between the two ends. The CDR3 is made up of 15 amino acids. The CDR3 DNA is TGTGCCAGCAGGCTAAGCCAGGATAGCAATCAGCCCCAGCATTTT. It codes for CASRLSQDSNQPQHF.

The chain carries TRBV5-5 and TRBJ1-5; the D gene is possibly TRBD1 (5 bases). CDR1 is SGHKS, CDR2 YYEKEE, per germline (reference sequence). The V gene lost 2 bases and the J gene lost 6 bases, with 15 bases spanning the gap. This CDR3 contains 15 residues. The chain's CDR3 is CASSFQGSGGQPQHF. The CDR3 DNA reads as TGTGCCAGCAGCTTCCAGGGTTCTGGGGGTCAGCCCCAGCATTTT.

The rearrangement joins TRBV7-2 to TRBJ1-1; no firm D call. V was trimmed by 0 bases and J by 4 bases, leaving 9 bases between them. CDR3 length: 14 amino acids. Germline CDR1 is SGHTA and CDR2 is FQGNSA. CDR3 protein: CASSLARIRTEAFF. The CDR3 DNA reads TGTGCCAGCAGCTTAGCGCGGATCCGCACTGAAGCTTTCTTT.

The J gene is TRBJ1-1, the V gene TRBV9, with D possibly TRBD1 on 6 matching bases. The CDR3 contains 16 residues. Trimming shortened V by 3 bases and J by 1 base, and 16 bases separated the two germline ends. CDR1 and CDR2 from the germline V gene are SGDLS and YYNGEE. The CDR3 DNA reads TGTGCCAGCAGCGAGGGGGGTCGGGGAGCGAACACTGAAGCTTTCTTT. Its protein is CASSEGGRGANTEAFF.

The V call is TRBV2, the J call TRBJ2-7; TRBD1 aligns across 8 bases. The J segment lost 8 bases and the V segment lost 5 bases, leaving 14 bases of the junction unmatched. Germline V gives CDR1 SNHLY, CDR2 FYNNEI. This CDR3 has 15 residues. The CDR3 loop reads CASSNSGTGNYKQYF. CDR3 DNA: TGTGCCAGCAGTAACTCCGGGACAGGAAATTACAAGCAGTACTTC.

CDR3 sequence reads: CSAGTSGNTGELFF. CDR3 bases: TGCAGCGCCGGGACTAGCGGGAACACCGGGGAGCTGTTTTTT. The V gene is TRBV29-1, the J gene TRBJ2-2; 11 nucleotides agree with TRBD2. Germline values: CDR1 SQVTM, CDR2 ANQGSEA. The trim removed 7 bases at V and 1 base at J, leaving 2 bases unmatched. The CDR3 loop spans 14 amino acids.

The chain joins TRBV9 to TRBJ2-5; 9 bases agree with TRBD1. Germline lookup yields CDR1 SGDLS and CDR2 YYNGEE. CDR3 length: 15 residues. V lost 5 bases to trimming and J lost 1 base; unmatched junction nucleotides: 6. This CDR3 reads CASSGQGYSQETQYF. The CDR3 region has the DNA TGTGCCAGCAGTGGACAGGGGTACTCCCAAGAGACCCAGTACTTC.

This clone appeared a single time. The chain carries TRBV11-2 and TRBJ2-1, with TRBD1 identical over 9 bases. The CDR3 covers 16 residues. Losses at the gene ends were 4 bases for V and 1 base for J; bases not matched to a gene: 5. CDR1 SGHAT and CDR2 FQNNGV come from the germline V gene. The CDR3 reads CASSSHRGRSYNEQFF. CDR3 DNA: TGTGCCAGCAGCTCTCACAGGGGGCGATCCTACAATGAGCAGTTCTTC.

The genes are TRBV5-1 and TRBJ2-5; a weak D match, TRBD2 (6 bases). The CDR3 contains 15 residues. Deletions cut 3 bases from V and 2 bases from J, with 14 bases between. Germline lookup yields CDR1 SGHRS and CDR2 YFSETQ. CDR3 amino acids: CASSSLRGIQETQYF. DNA for the CDR3: TGCGCCAGCAGCTCGCTCCGGGGGATACAAGAGACCCAGTACTTC.

The J gene is TRBJ1-2, the V gene TRBV28; D is uncertain. V lost 5 bases, J lost 2 bases, and 12 bases lay in between. This CDR3 contains 14 residues. Germline V gene lookup returns CDR1 MDHEN and CDR2 SYDVKM. The CDR3 coding sequence is TGTGCCAGCAGTCTACTTGAAGTAAACTATGGCTACACCTTC. This encodes CASSLLEVNYGYTF.

This clone came up once. The chain employs TRBV27 and TRBJ2-7; 9 nucleotides agree with TRBD2. V lost 8 bases to trimming and J lost 4 bases; unmatched junction nucleotides: 9. The CDR3 spans 14 residues. Germline V gene lookup returns CDR1 MNHEY and CDR2 SMNVEV (reference sequence). As DNA, the CDR3 is TGTGCCAGCGGAGAGGCGGGAGGGCCGTACGAGCAGTACTTC. Translation: CASGEAGGPYEQYF.

The chain has TRBV10-3 and TRBJ2-2; D is ambiguous. V gave up 2 bases and J gave up 0 bases, with 7 bases separating them. Germline values: CDR1 ENHRY, CDR2 SYGVKD. The CDR3 runs to 15 residues. The DNA of the CDR3 is TGTGCCATCAGTGAGGGTATTTCGAACACCGGGGAGCTGTTTTTT. It is translated as CAISEGISNTGELFF.

This sequence joins TRBV28 and TRBJ2-5, with no clear D. With 7 bases removed from V and 0 bases from J, the gap between germline ends came to 12 bases. Per the germline V gene, CDR1 is MDHEN and CDR2 is SYDVKM. This CDR3 has 14 amino acids. CDR3 amino acids: CASTNTGDQETQYF. CDR3 nucleotides: TGTGCCAGCACGAACACCGGAGACCAAGAGACCCAGTACTTC.

This clone was detected only once. The chain combines TRBV11-3 with TRBJ2-3; D possibly corresponds to TRBD2 (5 bases). V dropped 2 bases and J dropped 12 bases, with 12 bases sitting between them. The length of the CDR3 is 12 residues. Germline assignment: CDR1 SGHNT and CDR2 YENEEA. The CDR3 DNA reads as TGTGCCAGCAGCTTATTTGGTGGGAGCCAGTATTTT. Residues: CASSLFGGSQYF.